This TCR beta chain is from a study of early T cells in non-severe SARS-CoV-2 infection. Turning to the study itself: Alpha and beta chains were unpaired, from unsorted whole-blood bulk RNA.

The CDR3 is 12 residues long. Unmatched junction bases numbered 2, after V lost 6 bases and J lost 5 bases. Germline CDR1 reads MNHEY; CDR2 reads SVGAGI. This clonotype appeared a few times. Antigen unknown. Study findings and constraints: VDJdb matching, biased toward anti-spike CD8 responses, missed private and CD4 specificities.

Tagging with unique molecular identifiers was applied to individual cDNA molecules. In TCRdb, the 5' RACE reads were re-called with MiXCR into one record per CDR3 protein. The sample carries 50,000 or so distinct CDR3 sequences, around 4% recorded once. The material sequenced was whole blood. This receptor was taken from an adult who was a healthcare worker with PCR-confirmed SARS-CoV-2 infection or an uninfected control (not recorded which). The rearrangement links TRBV6-5 to TRBJ2-5; 8 nucleotides match TRBD1. The CDR3 coding sequence is TGTGCCAGCAGGCGACAGGGGGAGACCCAGTACTTC. It encodes CASRRQGETQYF.